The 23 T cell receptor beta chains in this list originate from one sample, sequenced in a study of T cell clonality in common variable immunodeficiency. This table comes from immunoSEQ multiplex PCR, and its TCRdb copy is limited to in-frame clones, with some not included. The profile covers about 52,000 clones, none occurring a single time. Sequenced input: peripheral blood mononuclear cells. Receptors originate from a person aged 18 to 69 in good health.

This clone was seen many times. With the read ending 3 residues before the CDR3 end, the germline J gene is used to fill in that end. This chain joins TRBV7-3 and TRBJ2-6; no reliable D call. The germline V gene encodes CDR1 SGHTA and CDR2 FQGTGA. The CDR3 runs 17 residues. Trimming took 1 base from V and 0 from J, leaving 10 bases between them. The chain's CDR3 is CASSLNPVPSGANVLTF. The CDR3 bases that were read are TGTGCCAGCAGCTTAAACCCGGTTCCCTCTGGGGCCAACGTC.

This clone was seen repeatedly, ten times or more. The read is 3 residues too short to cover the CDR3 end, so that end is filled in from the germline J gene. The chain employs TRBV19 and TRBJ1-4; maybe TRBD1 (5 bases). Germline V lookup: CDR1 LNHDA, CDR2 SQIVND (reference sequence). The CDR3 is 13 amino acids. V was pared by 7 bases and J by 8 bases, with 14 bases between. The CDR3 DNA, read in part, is TGTGCCAGTAACCCCAGGGTGGGGGAAAAA. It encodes CASNPRVGEK. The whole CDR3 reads CASNPRVGEKLFF.

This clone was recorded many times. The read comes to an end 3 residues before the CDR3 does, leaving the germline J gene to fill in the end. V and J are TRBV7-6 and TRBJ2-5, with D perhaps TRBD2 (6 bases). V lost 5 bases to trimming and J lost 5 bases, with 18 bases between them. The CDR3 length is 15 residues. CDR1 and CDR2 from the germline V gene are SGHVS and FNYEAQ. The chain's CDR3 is CASSHPVGGWETQYF. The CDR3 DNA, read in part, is TGTGCCAGCAGCCACCCGGTAGGAGGGTGGGAGACC.

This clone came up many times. This CDR3 reads CASSQSSLAGLSYNEQFF. CDR3 DNA, as far as it was read: TGCGCCAGCAGTCAATCTTCACTAGCGGGGCTCTCCTACAATGAG. This rearrangement joins TRBV23-1 to TRBJ2-1; 10 nucleotides agree with TRBD2. Sequencing ends 3 residues short of the CDR3 end; the germline J gene provides the rest. TRBV23-1 qualifies as an ORF whose function is uncertain. CDR3 length: 18 amino acids. V was pared by 0 bases and J by 0 bases, with 5 bases of the junction left unmatched.

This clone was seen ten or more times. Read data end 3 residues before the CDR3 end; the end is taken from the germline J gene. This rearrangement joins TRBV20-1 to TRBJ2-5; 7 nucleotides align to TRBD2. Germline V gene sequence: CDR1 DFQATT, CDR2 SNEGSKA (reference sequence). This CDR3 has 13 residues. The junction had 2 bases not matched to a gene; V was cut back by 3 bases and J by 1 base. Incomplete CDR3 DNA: TGCAGTGCTAGTCCTAGCGGCCAAGAGACC. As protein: CSASPSGQET. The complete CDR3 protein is CSASPSGQETQYF.

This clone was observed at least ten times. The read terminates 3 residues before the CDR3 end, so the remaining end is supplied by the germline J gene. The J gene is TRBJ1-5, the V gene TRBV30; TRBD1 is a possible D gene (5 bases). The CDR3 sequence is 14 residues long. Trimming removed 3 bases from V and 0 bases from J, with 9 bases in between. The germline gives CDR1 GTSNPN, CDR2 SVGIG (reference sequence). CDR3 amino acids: CAWSAGGSNQPQHF. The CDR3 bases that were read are TGTGCCTGGAGCGCCGGGGGTAGCAATCAGCCC.

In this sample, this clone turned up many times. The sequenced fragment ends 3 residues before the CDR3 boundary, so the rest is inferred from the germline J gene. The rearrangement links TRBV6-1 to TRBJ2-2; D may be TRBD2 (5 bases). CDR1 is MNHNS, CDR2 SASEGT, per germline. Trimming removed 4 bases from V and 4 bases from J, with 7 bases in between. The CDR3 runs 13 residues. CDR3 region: CASSAEGTGELFF. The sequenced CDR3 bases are TGTGCCAGCAGTGCCGAGGGCACCGGGGAG.

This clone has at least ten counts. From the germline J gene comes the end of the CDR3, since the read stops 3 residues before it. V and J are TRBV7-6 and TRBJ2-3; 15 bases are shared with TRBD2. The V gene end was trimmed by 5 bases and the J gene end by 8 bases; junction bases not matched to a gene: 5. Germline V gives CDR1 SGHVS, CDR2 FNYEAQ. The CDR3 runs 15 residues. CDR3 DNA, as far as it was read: TGTGCCAGCAGCGGAGGACTAGCGGGAGGGGGTACG. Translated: CASSGGLAGGGT. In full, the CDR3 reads CASSGGLAGGGTQYF.

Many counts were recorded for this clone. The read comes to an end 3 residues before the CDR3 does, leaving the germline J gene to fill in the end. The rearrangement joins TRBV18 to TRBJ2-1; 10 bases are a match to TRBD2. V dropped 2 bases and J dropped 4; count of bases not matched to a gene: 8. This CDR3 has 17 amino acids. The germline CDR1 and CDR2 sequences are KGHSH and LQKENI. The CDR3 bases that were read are TGTGCCAGCTCACCAATGCGGACTAGCGGCTTTTACAATGAG. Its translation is CASSPMRTSGFYNE. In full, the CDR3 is CASSPMRTSGFYNEQFF.

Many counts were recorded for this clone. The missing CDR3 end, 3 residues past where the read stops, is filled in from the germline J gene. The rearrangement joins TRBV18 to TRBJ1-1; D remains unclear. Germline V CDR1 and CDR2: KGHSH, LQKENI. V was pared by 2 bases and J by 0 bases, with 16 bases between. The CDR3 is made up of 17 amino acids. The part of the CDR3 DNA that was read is TGTGCCAGCTCACCAAGGACTGCCCAGGAGGTGAACACTGAA. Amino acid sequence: CASSPRTAQEVNTE. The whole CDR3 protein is CASSPRTAQEVNTEAFF.

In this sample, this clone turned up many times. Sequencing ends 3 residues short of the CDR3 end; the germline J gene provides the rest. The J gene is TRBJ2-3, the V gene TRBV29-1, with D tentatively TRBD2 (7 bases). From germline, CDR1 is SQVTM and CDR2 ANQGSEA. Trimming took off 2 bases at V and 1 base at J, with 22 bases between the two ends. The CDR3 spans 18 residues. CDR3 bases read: TGCAGCGTTGAAAGGGTGGGGGGGGGCAGATTCGGCACAGATACG. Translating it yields CSVERVGGGRFGTDT. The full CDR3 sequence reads CSVERVGGGRFGTDTQYF.

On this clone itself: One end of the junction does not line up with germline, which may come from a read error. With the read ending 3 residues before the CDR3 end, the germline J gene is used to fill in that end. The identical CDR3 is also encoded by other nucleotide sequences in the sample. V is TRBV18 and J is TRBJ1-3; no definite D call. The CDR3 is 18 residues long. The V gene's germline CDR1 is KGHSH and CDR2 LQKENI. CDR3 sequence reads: CASSPEVSGRVSGNTIYF. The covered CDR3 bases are TGTGCCAGCTCACCAGAGGTCAGTGGGCGGGTCTCTGGAAACACG.

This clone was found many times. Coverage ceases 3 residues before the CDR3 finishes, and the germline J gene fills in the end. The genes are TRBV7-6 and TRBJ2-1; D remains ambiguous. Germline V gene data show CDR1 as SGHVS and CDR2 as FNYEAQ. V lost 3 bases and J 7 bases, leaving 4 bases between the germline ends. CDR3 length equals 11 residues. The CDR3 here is CASSFSNEQFF. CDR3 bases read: TGTGCCAGCAGCTTTTCAAATGAG.

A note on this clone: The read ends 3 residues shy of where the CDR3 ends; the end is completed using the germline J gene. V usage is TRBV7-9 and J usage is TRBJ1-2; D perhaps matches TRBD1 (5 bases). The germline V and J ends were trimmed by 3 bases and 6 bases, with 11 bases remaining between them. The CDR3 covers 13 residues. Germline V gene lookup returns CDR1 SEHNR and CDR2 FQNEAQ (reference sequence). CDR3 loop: CASSFIQVDGYTF. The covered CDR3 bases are TGTGCCAGCAGCTTTATACAGGTGGATGGC.

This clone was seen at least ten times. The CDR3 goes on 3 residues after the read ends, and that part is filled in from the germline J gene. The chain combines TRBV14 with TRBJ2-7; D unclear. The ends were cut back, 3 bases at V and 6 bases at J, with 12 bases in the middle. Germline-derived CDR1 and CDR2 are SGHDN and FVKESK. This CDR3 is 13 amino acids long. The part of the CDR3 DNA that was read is TGTGCCAGCAGCCATAACACTATCAGCGAG. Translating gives CASSHNTISE. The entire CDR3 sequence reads CASSHNTISEQYF.

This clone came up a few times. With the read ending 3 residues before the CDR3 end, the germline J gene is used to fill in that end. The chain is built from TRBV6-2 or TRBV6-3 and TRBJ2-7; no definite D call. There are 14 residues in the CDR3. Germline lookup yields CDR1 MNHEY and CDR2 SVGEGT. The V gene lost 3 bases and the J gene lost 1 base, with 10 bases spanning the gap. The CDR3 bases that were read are TGTGCCAGCAGTTATGAGCTAGGTTCCTACGAG. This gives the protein CASSYELGSYE. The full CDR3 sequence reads CASSYELGSYEQYF.

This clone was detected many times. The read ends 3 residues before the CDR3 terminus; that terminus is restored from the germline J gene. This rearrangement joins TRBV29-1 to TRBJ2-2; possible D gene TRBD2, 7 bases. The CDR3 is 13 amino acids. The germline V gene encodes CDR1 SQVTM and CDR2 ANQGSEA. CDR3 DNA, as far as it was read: TGCACGGGGGGCGGGGCGAACACCGGGGAG. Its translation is CTGGGANTGE. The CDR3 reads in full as CTGGGANTGELFF.

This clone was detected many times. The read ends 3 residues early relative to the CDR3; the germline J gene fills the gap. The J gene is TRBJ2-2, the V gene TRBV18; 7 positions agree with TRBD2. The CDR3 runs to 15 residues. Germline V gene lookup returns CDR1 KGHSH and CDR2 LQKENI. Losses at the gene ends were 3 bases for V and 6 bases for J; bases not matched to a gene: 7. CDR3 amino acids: CASSPLAETAGELFF. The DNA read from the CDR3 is TGTGCCAGCTCACCTCTAGCGGAGACCGCCGGGGAG.

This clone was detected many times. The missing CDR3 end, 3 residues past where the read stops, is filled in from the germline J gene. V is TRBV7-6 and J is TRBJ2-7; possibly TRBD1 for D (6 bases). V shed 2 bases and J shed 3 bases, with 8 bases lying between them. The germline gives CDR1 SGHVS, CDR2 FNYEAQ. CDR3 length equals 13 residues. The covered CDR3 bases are TGTGCCAGCAGCTTACACAGGGACTACGAG. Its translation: CASSLHRDYE. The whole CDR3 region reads CASSLHRDYEQYF.

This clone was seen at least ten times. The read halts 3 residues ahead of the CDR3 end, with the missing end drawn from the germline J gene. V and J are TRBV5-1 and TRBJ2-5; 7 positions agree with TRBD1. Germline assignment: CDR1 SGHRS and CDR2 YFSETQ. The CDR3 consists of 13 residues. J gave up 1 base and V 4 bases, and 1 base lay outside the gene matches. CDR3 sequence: CASSGTVQETQYF. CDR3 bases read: TGCGCCAGCAGCGGGACAGTCCAAGAGACC.

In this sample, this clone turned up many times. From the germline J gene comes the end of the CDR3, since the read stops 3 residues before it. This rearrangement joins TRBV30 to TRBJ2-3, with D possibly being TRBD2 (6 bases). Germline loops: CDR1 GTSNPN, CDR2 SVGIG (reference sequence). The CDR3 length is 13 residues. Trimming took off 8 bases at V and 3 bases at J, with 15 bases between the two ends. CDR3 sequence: CARGKGRTDTQYF. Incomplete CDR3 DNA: TGTGCCCGGGGGAAGGGGAGGACAGATACG.

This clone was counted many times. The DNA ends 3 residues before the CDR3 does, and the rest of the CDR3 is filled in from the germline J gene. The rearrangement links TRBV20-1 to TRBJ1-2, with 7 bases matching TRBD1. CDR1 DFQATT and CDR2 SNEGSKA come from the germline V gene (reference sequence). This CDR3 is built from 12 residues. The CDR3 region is CSAGGREGGYTF. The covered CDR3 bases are TGCAGTGCAGGGGGCAGGGAGGGAGGC.

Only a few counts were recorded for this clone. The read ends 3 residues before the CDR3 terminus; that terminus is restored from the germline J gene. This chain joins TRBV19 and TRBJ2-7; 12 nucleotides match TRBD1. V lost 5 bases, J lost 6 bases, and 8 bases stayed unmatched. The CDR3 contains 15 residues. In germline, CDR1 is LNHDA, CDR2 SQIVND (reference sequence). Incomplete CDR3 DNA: TGTGCCAGTAGTTCACCGGGACAGGGGGCTGTCGAG. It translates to CASSSPGQGAVE. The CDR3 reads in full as CASSSPGQGAVEQYF. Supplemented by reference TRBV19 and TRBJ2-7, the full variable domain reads DGGITQSPKYLFRKEGQNVTLSCEQNLNHDAMYWYRQDPGQGLRLIYYSQIVNDFQKGDIAEGYSVSREKKESFPLTVTSAQKNPTAFYLCASSSPGQGAVEQYFGPGTRLTVT.